This is a list of T cell receptor beta chains from one sample in a study of shared clonotypes between healthy human individuals. Sequenced by immunoSEQ multiplex PCR; TCRdb stores in-frame clones only, minus some. The data contain roughly 1 million clones, around 74% of them singletons. The material sequenced was memory CD4+ T cells sorted from blood. The receptors derive from a young man in good health. CDR3s include the opening cysteine and the closing phenylalanine or tryptophan. D genes are given only for firm matches. Only some rows state a clone size, as once, few, many or a class for expanded clones.

d_call: .; clone_size: few; j_call: TRBJ2-3; v_call: TRBV6-1; cdr3_nt: TGTGCCAGCAGTGTTAATGGCAGGGAAGGTAGTACAGATACGCAGTATTTT; cdr3_aa: CASSVNGREGSTDTQYF
d_call: TRBD1; clone_size: few; j_call: TRBJ1-2; v_call: TRBV20-1; cdr3_nt: TGCAGTGCGGACAGGGATGGCTACACCTTC; cdr3_aa: CSADRDGYTF
d_call: .; clone_size: .; j_call: TRBJ2-2; v_call: TRBV5-1; cdr3_nt: TGCGCCAGCAGCCTCCGGGACCCTAACACCGGGGAGCTGTTTTTT; cdr3_aa: CASSLRDPNTGELFF
d_call: .; clone_size: .; j_call: TRBJ1-5; v_call: TRBV7-2; cdr3_nt: TGTGCCAGCAGCCTTACCCAATATCAGCCCCAGCATTTT; cdr3_aa: CASSLTQYQPQHF
d_call: TRBD2; clone_size: .; j_call: TRBJ2-7; v_call: TRBV4-1; cdr3_nt: TGCGCCAGCAGCCCCCTGTGGGGTGGCGGGAGCTCCTACGAGCAGTACTTC; cdr3_aa: CASSPLWGGGSSYEQYF
d_call: .; clone_size: .; j_call: TRBJ2-7; v_call: TRBV2; cdr3_nt: TGTGCCAGCAGGGACAGAGCCTACGAGCAGTACTTC; cdr3_aa: CASRDRAYEQYF
d_call: .; clone_size: few; j_call: TRBJ2-3; v_call: TRBV30; cdr3_nt: TGTGCCTGGAGTGTAGGAACGGGAGGCACAGATACGCAGTATTTT; cdr3_aa: CAWSVGTGGTDTQYF
d_call: TRBD1; clone_size: .; j_call: TRBJ2-5; v_call: TRBV6-6; cdr3_nt: TGTGCCAGCAGCCTCGACGGACAGGGGAATAGAAAGACCCAGTACTTC; cdr3_aa: CASSLDGQGNRKTQYF
d_call: TRBD1; clone_size: .; j_call: TRBJ1-1; v_call: TRBV7-9; cdr3_nt: TGTGCCAGCAGCTTATCGGGACAGGGGACTGAAGCTTTCTTT; cdr3_aa: CASSLSGQGTEAFF
d_call: .; clone_size: .; j_call: TRBJ1-4; v_call: TRBV18; cdr3_nt: TGTGCCAGCCAGACATTGGGCACTAATGAAAAACTGTTTTTT; cdr3_aa: CASQTLGTNEKLFF